Below are 21 T cell receptor beta chains sequenced from a single sample in a study of metastatic and nonmetastatic thyroid tumors. Nobody among the patients had been given any treatment before thyroid surgery. TCRdb re-analyzed the PCR reads using MiXCR. The sample shows 20,000 or so clones, 9.5% to 12% of them seen only once. The sequencing sample was made of blood. These receptors originate from a female donor with papillary thyroid cancer or a benign thyroid nodule (not recorded which). Some clones in this sample may be carry-over from other donors' samples.

Relative to its sample, this clone is medium-sized. V and J are TRBV7-9 and TRBJ2-5, with D possibly being TRBD2 (6 bases). This CDR3 has 12 residues. Germline values: CDR1 SEHNR, CDR2 FQNEAQ (reference sequence). V was clipped by 8 bases and J by 7 bases, with 14 bases between them. CDR3 sequence reads: CASSEGSGTQYF. The CDR3 nucleotides read TGTGCCAGCTCGGAGGGCAGTGGGACCCAGTACTTC.

This clone was observed many times. The chain employs TRBV30 and TRBJ1-2; a possible D gene is TRBD1 (6 bases). The germline V and J ends were trimmed by 2 bases and 1 base, with 11 bases remaining between them. The germline gives CDR1 GTSNPN, CDR2 SVGIG (reference sequence). The CDR3 is 14 amino acids. The CDR3 DNA reads TGTGCCTGGAGTCGACAGGAGTATAACTATGGCTACACCTTC. The encoded protein is CAWSRQEYNYGYTF.

The table lists this clone with many counts. The CDR3 region is CSARLTNSPLHF. In DNA, the CDR3 is TGCAGTGCTAGACTGACCAATTCACCCCTCCACTTT. The rearrangement joins TRBV20-1 to TRBJ1-6, with unresolved D. Trimming removed 2 bases from V and 7 bases from J, with 6 bases in between. Germline CDR1 DFQATT, CDR2 SNEGSKA (reference sequence). The CDR3 is 12 amino acids.

This clone was picked up many times. The V gene is TRBV11-2, the J gene TRBJ2-3, with TRBD2 identical over 14 bases. Germline V lookup: CDR1 SGHAT, CDR2 FQNNGV. With V trimmed by 5 bases and J by 2 bases, 9 bases remained unmatched. The CDR3 consists of 18 residues. CDR3 in DNA: TGTGCCAGCAGCCTAGGACTAGCGGGAGGCGGGGACACAGATACGCAGTATTTT. It specifies CASSLGLAGGGDTDTQYF.

This clone was seen many times. J is TRBJ2-7 and V is TRBV19; D is perhaps TRBD1 or TRBD2 (6 bases each). Trimming took off 8 bases at V and 3 bases at J, with 17 bases between the two ends. The CDR3 sequence is 14 residues long. The germline V gene encodes CDR1 LNHDA and CDR2 SQIVND (reference sequence). Written as DNA, the CDR3 is TGTGCCAGTTCCCAAGTGCGGGACAACTACGAGCAGTACTTC. As protein: CASSQVRDNYEQYF.

This clone was seen only a few times. J is TRBJ2-5 and V is TRBV14, with 8 bases that match TRBD1. The CDR3 runs 15 residues. From germline, CDR1 is SGHDN and CDR2 FVKESK. Unmatched junction bases numbered 11, after V lost 6 bases and J lost 5 bases. The CDR3, as DNA: TGTGCCAGCAGACCTACGGGACAGGCATCGGAGACCCAGTACTTC. It translates to CASRPTGQASETQYF.

This clone was found many times. This chain joins TRBV20-1 and TRBJ2-1; 9 positions match TRBD2. Trimming took 7 bases from V and 11 from J; bases not matched to a gene: 9. The CDR3 length is 12 residues. The V gene's germline CDR1 is DFQATT and CDR2 SNEGSKA (reference sequence). This CDR3 reads CSGRLAGPQQFF. For the CDR3, the DNA is TGCAGTGGGCGGCTAGCGGGGCCCCAGCAGTTCTTC.

The chain combines TRBV28 with TRBJ1-5, with D possibly matching TRBD1 (5 bases). Germline lookup yields CDR1 MDHEN and CDR2 SYDVKM. The CDR3 totals 14 residues. V was clipped by 3 bases and J by 6 bases, with 12 bases between them. CDR3 coding DNA: TGTGCCAGCAGTTTGGTTAGCGGGGGTCAGCCCCAGCATTTT. Its protein is CASSLVSGGQPQHF.

This clone was detected many times. This chain uses TRBV29-1 with TRBJ1-1; weak D call: TRBD1 (5 bases). Between the trimmed V and J ends, which lost 4 bases and 8 bases, there was a span of 14 bases. The CDR3 has 12 amino acids. Germline-derived CDR1 and CDR2 are SQVTM and ANQGSEA. The CDR3 DNA is TGCAGCGTTGCCCGGGACTCTAACGAAGCTTTCTTT. This translates into CSVARDSNEAFF.

This clone turned up a few times. The gene calls are TRBV20-1 and TRBJ2-5, with 7 bases that match TRBD2. The junction had 6 bases not matched to a gene; V was cut back by 0 bases and J by 5 bases. This CDR3 comprises 14 residues. The germline V gene encodes CDR1 DFQATT and CDR2 SNEGSKA (reference sequence). The CDR3 loop is CSARDGGVEETQYF. In DNA form, the CDR3 reads TGCAGTGCTAGAGATGGGGGGGTCGAGGAGACCCAGTACTTC.

This clone was counted at least ten times. The rearrangement joins TRBV7-9 to TRBJ1-6; D perhaps matches TRBD1 (5 bases). CDR1 is SEHNR, CDR2 FQNEAQ, per germline (reference sequence). Trimming left V 4 bases short and J 5 bases short, with 15 bases between. CDR3 length equals 16 residues. The CDR3 region is CASSYSGPTNNSPLHF. In nucleotides, the CDR3 is TGTGCCAGCAGCTACTCGGGACCTACGAATAATTCACCCCTCCACTTT.

As for this clone: This may stem from a read error, because a much larger clone lies one nucleotide away. V usage is TRBV20-1 and J usage is TRBJ2-7; TRBD1 matches at 10 bases. This CDR3 is 12 amino acids long. Trimming cost V 8 bases and J 4 bases; bases outside gene matches: 5. CDR1 DFQATT and CDR2 SNEGSKA come from the germline V gene (reference sequence). The DNA for the CDR3 is TGCAGTTCTGAGGGACAGGGGTACGAGCAGTACTTC. Amino acids: CSSEGQGYEQYF.

The chain is built from TRBV20-1 and TRBJ2-2; D call uncertain. The germline gives CDR1 DFQATT, CDR2 SNEGSKA (reference sequence). CDR3 size: 14 residues. Trimming took 4 bases from V and 9 from J, leaving 18 bases between them. The DNA for the CDR3 is TGCAGTGCTACCCGAACCGGACCCCCCCGGGAGCTGTTTTTT. As protein: CSATRTGPPRELFF.

This clone was picked up many times. The V gene is TRBV10-3, the J gene TRBJ2-1; possible D gene TRBD1, 8 bases. Germline V gene sequence: CDR1 ENHRY, CDR2 SYGVKD. The CDR3 loop spans 16 amino acids. V lost 4 bases and J lost 5, with 18 bases in between. The CDR3 protein is CAISVSQQGGNNEQFF. The CDR3 DNA is TGTGCCATCAGTGTATCCCAACAGGGGGGGAACAATGAGCAGTTCTTC.

This clone has at least ten counts. The rearrangement links TRBV20-1 to TRBJ2-5; D possibly uses TRBD1 or TRBD2 (5 bases each). Germline V gene lookup returns CDR1 DFQATT and CDR2 SNEGSKA (reference sequence). The CDR3 covers 16 residues. V shed 2 bases and J shed 1 base, with 17 bases lying between them. In nucleotides, the CDR3 is TGCAGTGCTAGACTAGTAGCCGGGGCCCCCCAAGAGACCCAGTACTTC. As protein: CSARLVAGAPQETQYF.

Ten or more counts support this clone. The chain employs TRBV2 and TRBJ2-2; possible D gene TRBD1, 6 bases. Germline CDR1 SNHLY, CDR2 FYNNEI. This CDR3 is 15 amino acids long. V lost 6 bases and J lost 2, with 13 bases in between. The DNA for the CDR3 is TGTGCCAGCAGACCGGACAGTGGCAACACCGGGGAGCTGTTTTTT. Translated: CASRPDSGNTGELFF.

There are a few counts of this clone. It may be a read error: a sequence one base away is much more abundant. The chain employs TRBV2 and TRBJ1-1, with no clear D. CDR1 SNHLY and CDR2 FYNNEI come from the germline V gene. The CDR3 totals 14 residues. The CDR3 nucleotides read TGTGCCAGCAGGCTCGAGGACGGATACACTGAATCTTTCTTT. Translating it yields CASRLEDGYTESFF.

This clone showed up many times. The V gene is TRBV12-5, the J gene TRBJ1-2; 9 bases are a match to TRBD1. Germline CDR1 reads LGHNT; CDR2 reads FRNRAP. Trimming at V came to 5 bases and at J to 7 bases, leaving 5 bases not matched to a gene. The CDR3 has 13 residues. CDR3 amino acids: CASGPGTGTGYTF. The CDR3 DNA is TGTGCTAGTGGTCCCGGGACAGGGACTGGCTACACCTTC.

This clone was observed at least ten times. V usage is TRBV3-1 and J usage is TRBJ2-7; weak D call: TRBD1 (6 bases). CDR3 length: 14 amino acids. CDR1 is LGHDT, CDR2 YNNKEL, per germline (reference sequence). Trimming stripped 4 bases from V and 1 base from J, with 11 bases between. The CDR3 nucleotides read TGTGCCAGCAGCCTTCTCGGGACATCCTACGAGCAGTACTTC. This gives the protein CASSLLGTSYEQYF.

This clone is medium-sized (0.01 to 0.1%) in the sample. The rearrangement joins TRBV12-3 or TRBV12-4 to TRBJ2-3; 7 bases are shared with TRBD2. The CDR3 consists of 15 residues. V was clipped by 0 bases and J by 5 bases; unmatched bases: 5. The CDR3 sequence: CASSLAGGPLDTQYF. CDR3 DNA: TGTGCCAGCAGTTTAGCGGGAGGGCCGCTAGATACGCAGTATTTT.

This clone was found many times. The chain combines TRBV19 with TRBJ1-4; D is undetermined. The CDR3 is made up of 13 amino acids. The V end lost 3 bases, the J end lost 10 bases, and 12 bases lay between the germline ends. Germline V gene sequence: CDR1 LNHDA, CDR2 SQIVND (reference sequence). The CDR3 loop reads CASSISGRGKLFF. The CDR3 DNA sequence: TGTGCCAGTAGTATCAGCGGCAGAGGAAAACTGTTTTTT.